One sample yielded the 4 T cell receptor beta chains listed below, sequenced in a study of vaccination effects on CD4 cells after COVID-19. Under the ViraFEST assay, PBMC were stimulated with viral peptide pools so that antigen-specific CD4+ T cells expanded. Sequencing was performed afterwards. Cultured cells yielded isolated CD4+ T cells after approximately nine days. From March to December 2020, the person had a SARS-CoV-2 infection that was confirmed by PCR. Each participant received a vaccine that was either BNT162b2 or mRNA-1273, given as two doses. Data came from immunoSEQ multiplex PCR; TCRdb stores just in-frame clones and leaves some out. The data hold 15,000 to 20,000 clones, with about 74% observed a single time. The antigens for these receptors are not known. This sample comprised CD4+ T cells from PBMCs cultured with SARS-CoV-2 spike peptides, obtained after COVID-19 vaccination. Receptor source: a human donor who had a prior SARS-CoV-2 infection.

This rearrangement joins TRBV9 to TRBJ1-3; no clear D. Germline V gene data show CDR1 as SGDLS and CDR2 as YYNGEE. The CDR3 totals 17 residues. V was pared by 4 bases and J by 0 bases, with 17 bases between. The CDR3 DNA follows: TGTGCCAGCAGCAAACTGGGGTGGGGAGACTCTGGAAACACCATATATTTT. Amino acid sequence: CASSKLGWGDSGNTIYF.

The chain links TRBV19 to TRBJ2-7; perhaps TRBD1 as D (5 bases). The ends were cut back, 10 bases at V and 3 bases at J, with 22 bases in the middle. CDR3 length: 15 residues. Germline CDR1 is LNHDA and CDR2 is SQIVND (reference sequence). The DNA of the CDR3 is TGTGCCACCAAAGAAGGGGATGCAGAATACTACGAGCAGTACTTC. It translates to CATKEGDAEYYEQYF.

The chain is built from TRBV11-3 and TRBJ1-1, with D possibly matching TRBD1 (5 bases). Per germline, CDR1 SGHNT and CDR2 YENEEA. Between the trimmed V and J ends, which lost 3 bases and 1 base, there was a span of 21 bases. The CDR3 contains 18 residues. CDR3 sequence (DNA): TGTGCCAGCAGCTTGGGTGGGTTGTGGGGACGCAAGAACACTGAAGCTTTCTTT. The encoded protein is CASSLGGLWGRKNTEAFF.

The chain recombines TRBV3-1 (or the pseudogene TRBV3-2) with TRBJ2-1; TRBD2 aligns across 11 bases. This CDR3 is built from 16 residues. Germline CDR1 LGHDT, CDR2 YNNKEL (reference sequence). J lost 8 bases, V lost 4 bases, and 10 bases had no gene match. The CDR3 nucleotides are TGTGCCAGCAGCCTACTAGCGGGAGAGGGTTTCGATGAGCAGTTCTTC. Translation: CASSLLAGEGFDEQFF.